A single TCR beta chain is shown here with its context. Its antigen is not identified. The CDR3 contains 15 residues. Germline CDR1 is SGHAT and CDR2 is FQNNGV. Losses at the gene ends were 5 bases for V and 6 bases for J; bases not matched to a gene: 9. Some clones are missing from TCRdb's copy, which holds only in-frame ones; the method was immunoSEQ multiplex PCR. This sample has nearly 90,000 clones, with under 85% found just once. The sample comes from a study of graft-versus-host responses after intestinal transplantation. At the level of the study: Each recipient received a multivisceral, liver-intestinal, or isolated intestinal graft. The study gave all recipients anti-thymocyte globulin induction, then tacrolimus and steroids for about three years.

Study results and caveats: Some GvH clones were seen earlier in gut or blood, suggesting intestinal origin. Clonal ratios of graft-versus-host to host-versus-graft in allografts were high for patients exhibiting graft-donor T cell macrochimerism.

Sequenced material: unstimulated CD8+ T cells sorted from spleen or lymph node cells, taken before intestinal transplant. The chain links TRBV11-2 to TRBJ2-2, with 7 nucleotides matching TRBD1. The TCR comes from a human donor who received an intestinal transplant. The CDR3 DNA reads TGTGCCAGCAGCCGGGACAGCCTAGGATCCGGGGAGCTGTTTTTT. Residues: CASSRDSLGSGELFF.